These 13 T cell receptor beta chains originate from one sample sequenced in a study of CD8+ T cells in alopecia areata. This sample's treatment: oral pan-JAK inhibitor, 5-10 mg twice daily. Extracted from the samples, RNA was reverse transcribed into cDNA to serve as the sequencing template. The method was immunoSEQ multiplex PCR; TCRdb's version includes in-frame clones alone and lacks a portion of them. Here the sample spans 200,000 to 250,000 clones, about 50% being singletons. Source: CD4+ T cells sorted from blood, taken at week 4, from a patient treated with tofacitinib. The receptors here all came from a human donor with alopecia areata.

The chain joins TRBV25-1 to TRBJ2-7, with 9 bases fitting TRBD2. The length of the CDR3 is 14 residues. The V gene end was trimmed by 3 bases and the J gene end by 2 bases; junction bases not matched to a gene: 2. CDR1 is MGHDK and CDR2 is SYGVNS in the germline V gene. In DNA form, the CDR3 reads TGTGCCAGCAGTGACGCGGGGGGGACCTACGAGCAGTACTTC. It translates to CASSDAGGTYEQYF.

This clone has only one observation. CDR3 loop: CAWSRGGEQYF. The CDR3 nucleotides are TGTGCCTGGAGCCGGGGTGGTGAGCAGTACTTC. The rearrangement uses TRBV30 and TRBJ2-7, with D tentatively TRBD2 (5 bases). Germline loops: CDR1 GTSNPN, CDR2 SVGIG (reference sequence). The CDR3 is made up of 11 amino acids. Between the trimmed V and J ends, which lost 3 bases and 7 bases, there was a span of 10 bases.

This clone has just a few counts. J is TRBJ2-7 and V is TRBV29-1, with D unresolved. The CDR3 is 13 residues long. Germline-derived CDR1 and CDR2 are SQVTM and ANQGSEA. Trimming stripped 4 bases from V and 0 bases from J, with 10 bases between. CDR3 loop: CSVVGRSSYEQYF. In DNA form, the CDR3 reads TGCAGCGTTGTCGGCAGGAGCTCCTACGAGCAGTACTTC.

The gene calls are TRBV6-5 and TRBJ2-7; 11 bases are shared with TRBD2. The V gene's germline CDR1 is MNHEY and CDR2 SVGAGI. Trimming at V came to 6 bases and at J to 0 bases, leaving 4 bases not matched to a gene. The CDR3 extends over 15 amino acids. The CDR3 is CASRRGLADSYEQYF. The CDR3 DNA sequence: TGTGCCAGCAGGAGGGGACTAGCGGACTCCTACGAGCAGTACTTC.

This clone has only a few counts. The chain recombines TRBV30 with TRBJ2-1; D uncertain. Germline V gene data show CDR1 as GTSNPN and CDR2 as SVGIG (reference sequence). The CDR3 spans 15 residues. V lost 2 bases to trimming and J lost 2 bases, with 13 bases between them. CDR3 DNA: TGTGCCTGGAGTAGACCGGGCAGTACCTACAATGAGCAGTTCTTC. Its protein product is CAWSRPGSTYNEQFF. The full variable domain, its missing parts supplied by reference TRBV30 and TRBJ2-1, is SQTIHQWPATLVQPVGSPLSLECTVEGTSNPNLYWYRQAAGRGLQLLFYSVGIGQISSEVPQNLSASRPQDRQFILSSKKLLLSDSGFYLCAWSRPGSTYNEQFFGPGTRLTVL.

There are many counts of this clone. The chain recombines TRBV7-6 with TRBJ2-2; D gene unclear. This CDR3 spans 15 amino acids. Germline V lookup: CDR1 SGHVS, CDR2 FNYEAQ. Trimming left V 1 base short and J 4 bases short, with 10 bases between. The DNA for the CDR3 is TGTGCCAGCAGCTTAGATCTCCTTTTCACCGGGGAGCTGTTTTTT. Protein product: CASSLDLLFTGELFF.

This clone was recorded once. The chain uses TRBV27 and TRBJ1-1; 7 bases are shared with TRBD1. There are 13 residues in the CDR3. Germline lookup yields CDR1 MNHEY and CDR2 SMNVEV (reference sequence). Losses at the gene ends were 8 bases for V and 5 bases for J; bases not matched to a gene: 8. DNA for the CDR3: TGTGCCAGCGGTCTACAGGGGAGGACTGAAGCTTTCTTT. It encodes CASGLQGRTEAFF.

The rearrangement uses TRBV29-1 and TRBJ2-3; D might be TRBD2 (6 bases). CDR3 length: 17 amino acids. V was clipped by 4 bases and J by 0 bases, with 20 bases between them. CDR1 and CDR2 (germline): SQVTM, ANQGSEA. The CDR3 region has the DNA TGCAGCGTTGTGTTGAAGGGGACTCACCCCAGCACAGATACGCAGTATTTT. The encoded protein is CSVVLKGTHPSTDTQYF.

The chain is built from TRBV29-1 and TRBJ1-1, with a weak D call TRBD1 (5 bases). V gave up 6 bases and J gave up 1 base, with 15 bases separating them. The CDR3 is 14 amino acids. Per the germline V gene, CDR1 is SQVTM and CDR2 is ANQGSEA. CDR3 protein: CSVDLQEKNTEAFF. For the CDR3, the DNA is TGCAGCGTGGACTTACAGGAGAAGAACACTGAAGCTTTCTTT.

This clone was observed a few times. V usage is TRBV6-6 and J usage is TRBJ1-1; maybe TRBD1 (6 bases). The V gene lost 0 bases and the J gene lost 6 bases, with 11 bases spanning the gap. The CDR3 spans 14 residues. Germline V CDR1 and CDR2: MNHNY, SVGAGI (reference sequence). The CDR3 DNA follows: TGTGCCAGCAGTTACTCCGGGGGCAATTCTGAAGCTTTCTTT. The encoded protein is CASSYSGGNSEAFF.

The chain joins TRBV2 to TRBJ1-2, with D unclear. Germline V gene data show CDR1 as SNHLY and CDR2 as FYNNEI. Trimming took off 0 bases at V and 5 bases at J, with 7 bases between the two ends. CDR3 length: 13 amino acids. CDR3 in DNA: TGTGCCAGCAGTGAAGCGCGTACTTATGGCTACACCTTC. Amino acid sequence: CASSEARTYGYTF.

The chain employs TRBV11-2 and TRBJ2-5; 7 nucleotides match TRBD2. Germline assignment: CDR1 SGHAT and CDR2 FQNNGV. The CDR3 has 15 amino acids. V trimming: 1 base; J trimming: 1 base; junction bases outside the gene matches: 3. The CDR3 DNA follows: TGTGCCAGCAGCTTAGGGACTAGAGCCCAAGAGACCCAGTACTTC. Translating gives CASSLGTRAQETQYF. Full variable domain (remainder filled in from reference TRBV11-2 and TRBJ2-5): EAGVAQSPRYKIIEKRQSVAFWCNPISGHATLYWYQQILGQGPKLLIQFQNNGVVDDSQLPKDRFSAERLKGVDSTLKIQPAKLEDSAVYLCASSLGTRAQETQYFGPGTRLLVL.

This rearrangement joins TRBV7-2 to TRBJ1-3, with D possibly TRBD1 on 6 matching bases. The germline V gene has CDR1 SGHTA and CDR2 FQGNSA. Trimming stripped 3 bases from V and 4 bases from J, with 16 bases between. The CDR3 contains 16 residues. Written as DNA, the CDR3 is TGTGCCAGCAGCTTCGGGCCCGGAGGACAGGGAAACACCATATATTTT. It specifies CASSFGPGGQGNTIYF.